What follows are 26 T cell receptor beta chains derived from one specimen sequenced in a study of shared clonotypes between healthy human individuals. TCRdb keeps only in-frame clones here, not all; method: immunoSEQ multiplex PCR. The table lists some 630,000 clones, about two thirds of them singletons. The sample taken for sequencing was memory CD4+ T cells sorted from blood. The sample's subset: CD45RA-negative fraction. These TCRs come from a woman aged 30 to 39 in good health.

The V call is TRBV19, the J call TRBJ1-2; D is unclear. The CDR3 is made up of 14 amino acids. The V gene lost 8 bases and the J gene lost 4 bases, with 17 bases spanning the gap. Per germline, CDR1 LNHDA and CDR2 SQIVND (reference sequence). The CDR3 nucleotides read TGTGCCAGTTCGCCGAACGGGGTGATCTATGGCTACACCTTC. It codes for CASSPNGVIYGYTF.

This clone was picked up a small number of times. This sequence joins TRBV7-2 and TRBJ2-1; no reliable D call. The CDR3 runs to 14 residues. The germline gives CDR1 SGHTA, CDR2 FQGNSA. V dropped 1 base and J dropped 4 bases, with 8 bases sitting between them. This CDR3 is CASSLGTAYNEQFF. The DNA for the CDR3 is TGTGCCAGCAGCTTAGGGACCGCATACAATGAGCAGTTCTTC.

This clone was seen a few times. V usage is TRBV30 and J usage is TRBJ2-7; D not resolved. The CDR3 is 12 amino acids. Deletions cut 0 bases from V and 4 bases from J, with 7 bases between. Germline CDR1 and CDR2: GTSNPN and SVGIG (reference sequence). This CDR3 is CAWSVSQYEQYF. CDR3 DNA: TGTGCCTGGAGTGTGAGTCAGTACGAGCAGTACTTC.

The rearrangement joins TRBV6-6 to TRBJ1-2; TRBD1 might be the D (5 bases). Germline V CDR1 and CDR2: MNHNY, SVGAGI (reference sequence). Trimming stripped 8 bases from V and 7 bases from J, with 14 bases between. CDR3 length: 12 amino acids. CDR3 amino acids: CASLQGGSGYTF. The CDR3 nucleotides read TGTGCCAGCCTCCAGGGTGGCTCTGGCTACACCTTC.

This chain connects TRBV28 to TRBJ2-6; no clear D. The CDR3 totals 14 residues. Trimming cost V 6 bases and J 1 base, with 7 bases left between them. Germline V lookup: CDR1 MDHEN, CDR2 SYDVKM. The CDR3, as DNA: TGTGCCAGCAGCTTCTCTTCTGGGGCCAACGTCCTGACTTTC. Its translation is CASSFSSGANVLTF.

This clone was seen once. The chain couples TRBV9 to TRBJ2-7, with D possibly matching TRBD1 (6 bases). This CDR3 has 13 residues. Trimming removed 4 bases from V and 6 bases from J, with 14 bases in between. Germline CDR1 and CDR2: SGDLS and YYNGEE. Written as DNA, the CDR3 is TGTGCCAGCAGCCCAAGTATGGACAGCGAGCAGTACTTC. As protein: CASSPSMDSEQYF.

The J gene is TRBJ2-5, the V gene TRBV5-6, with TRBD2 matching 8 bases. The CDR3 is 14 amino acids. V dropped 2 bases and J dropped 5; count of bases not matched to a gene: 5. Germline V gives CDR1 SGHDT, CDR2 YYEEEE. Written as DNA, the CDR3 is TGTGCCAGCAGCTTAGCGGGGGCAAGGGAGACCCAGTACTTC. Translation gives CASSLAGARETQYF.

The gene calls are TRBV15 and TRBJ2-1, with TRBD2 as a possible D gene (5 bases). Per germline, CDR1 LNHNV and CDR2 YYDKDF (reference sequence). Trimming stripped 9 bases from V and 6 bases from J, with 18 bases between. The CDR3 spans 14 residues. The CDR3 spells CATTEARSRNEQFF. CDR3 in DNA: TGTGCCACGACGGAGGCTAGATCCCGCAATGAGCAGTTCTTC.

The rearrangement links TRBV10-3 to TRBJ2-1; 8 nucleotides match TRBD2. The J segment lost 2 bases and the V segment lost 4 bases, leaving 4 bases of the junction unmatched. Germline-derived CDR1 and CDR2 are ENHRY and SYGVKD. CDR3 length equals 15 residues. CDR3 region: CAISVELAAYNEQFF. The DNA for the CDR3 is TGTGCCATCAGTGTGGAACTAGCGGCCTACAATGAGCAGTTCTTC.

This chain joins TRBV2 and TRBJ1-3; D might be TRBD1 (5 bases). The V end lost 3 bases, the J end lost 2 bases, and 11 bases lay between the germline ends. CDR1 and CDR2 from the germline V gene are SNHLY and FYNNEI. This CDR3 has 15 residues. The CDR3 loop is CASSDLGVPGNTIYF. CDR3 nucleotide sequence: TGTGCCAGCAGTGACCTAGGGGTACCTGGAAACACCATATATTTT.

This rearrangement joins TRBV7-9 to TRBJ2-3; D could derive from TRBD1 or TRBD2 (5 bases each). The V end lost 3 bases, the J end lost 1 base, and 20 bases lay between the germline ends. The CDR3 consists of 18 residues. From germline, CDR1 is SEHNR and CDR2 FQNEAQ (reference sequence). The CDR3 DNA reads as TGTGCCAGCAGCTTCAACCGGGACGGAAACCTTGGCACAGATACGCAGTATTTT. It specifies CASSFNRDGNLGTDTQYF. The variable domain in full, with the rest retrieved from reference TRBV7-9 and TRBJ2-3, is DTGVSQNPRHKITKRGQNVTFRCDPISEHNRLYWYRQTLGQGPEFLTYFQNEAQLEKSRLLSDRFSAERPKGSFSTLEIQRTEQGDSAMYLCASSFNRDGNLGTDTQYFGPGTRLTVL.

The rearrangement joins TRBV2 to TRBJ2-3; D is undetermined. V was shortened by 6 bases and J by 0 bases, with 19 bases between the two germline ends. This CDR3 has 17 amino acids. The germline V gene encodes CDR1 SNHLY and CDR2 FYNNEI. The CDR3 here is CASSYLTQRASTDTQYF. Here the CDR3 DNA reads TGTGCCAGCAGCTACTTAACTCAAAGGGCTAGCACAGATACGCAGTATTTT.

This clone was counted many times. The rearrangement uses TRBV27 and TRBJ2-5; no clear D. This CDR3 region has 15 residues. Germline V gene lookup returns CDR1 MNHEY and CDR2 SMNVEV (reference sequence). V lost 0 bases and J lost 2, with 10 bases in between. The CDR3 loop is CASSLSYLAQETQYF. The CDR3 coding sequence is TGTGCCAGCAGTTTATCGTACTTGGCTCAAGAGACCCAGTACTTC.

The V gene is TRBV9, the J gene TRBJ1-1; 8 bases map to TRBD1. The junction had 9 bases not matched to a gene; V was cut back by 3 bases and J by 2 bases. Germline values: CDR1 SGDLS, CDR2 YYNGEE. This CDR3 is 16 amino acids long. The CDR3 is CASSAHTGGLNTEAFF. CDR3 bases: TGTGCCAGCAGCGCTCATACAGGGGGTTTAAACACTGAAGCTTTCTTT.

This chain uses TRBV11-3 with TRBJ2-2; 14 positions agree with TRBD2. This CDR3 comprises 19 residues. J gave up 3 bases and V 5 bases, and 11 bases lay outside the gene matches. Per germline, CDR1 SGHNT and CDR2 YENEEA. Here the CDR3 reads CASSPGDGTSGGHTGELFF. The CDR3 DNA sequence: TGTGCCAGCAGCCCCGGAGATGGGACTAGCGGGGGACACACCGGGGAGCTGTTTTTT.

This chain links TRBV5-4 with TRBJ2-7; tentatively, D is TRBD1 or TRBD2 (5 bases each). The CDR3 has 13 amino acids. Germline-derived CDR1 and CDR2 are SGHNT and YYREEE (reference sequence). Trimming took off 0 bases at V and 4 bases at J, with 8 bases between the two ends. The chain's CDR3 is CASSLGGRYEQYF. In DNA, the CDR3 is TGTGCCAGCAGCTTGGGGGGGAGATACGAGCAGTACTTC.

Regarding this clone: The same CDR3 is also encoded by other DNA sequences in this sample. The genes are TRBV10-3 and TRBJ2-7; D unresolved. This CDR3 has 11 amino acids. V was clipped by 2 bases and J by 4 bases, with 3 bases between them. The germline V gene encodes CDR1 ENHRY and CDR2 SYGVKD. In nucleotides, the CDR3 is TGTGCCATCAGTGAGGGGTACGAGCAGTACTTC. Protein product: CAISEGYEQYF.

The genes are TRBV27 and TRBJ2-3; 7 bases fit TRBD1. The germline CDR1 and CDR2 sequences are MNHEY and SMNVEV (reference sequence). Trimming at V came to 8 bases and at J to 3 bases, leaving 11 bases not matched to a gene. This CDR3 region has 15 residues. The CDR3 sequence is CASCKRQGLTDTQYF. The CDR3 nucleotides are TGTGCCAGCTGTAAAAGACAGGGTTTAACAGATACGCAGTATTTT.

About this clone: This may arise from a read error, as a much more abundant clone is one base away. This chain connects TRBV5-5 to TRBJ1-5, with 7 bases fitting TRBD1. The length of the CDR3 is 14 residues. The trim removed 6 bases at V and 2 bases at J, leaving 5 bases unmatched. The V gene's germline CDR1 is SGHKS and CDR2 YYEKEE (reference sequence). CDR3 DNA sequence: TGTGCCAGCACTACCGGGACAGGCAATCAGCCCCAGCATTTT. Translating gives CASTTGTGNQPQHF.

The chain combines TRBV14 with TRBJ2-2; the match to TRBD2 covers 8 bases. Germline V lookup: CDR1 SGHDN, CDR2 FVKESK. J was trimmed by 6 bases and V by 3 bases; bases with no gene match: 9. The length of the CDR3 is 16 residues. The CDR3 here is CASSQMYLAGSGELFF. The CDR3 region has the DNA TGTGCCAGCAGCCAGATGTACCTAGCGGGCTCCGGGGAGCTGTTTTTT.

Comments on this clone: The same CDR3 arises from other DNA sequences in this sample as well. The genes are TRBV18 and TRBJ1-1; D unclear. The CDR3 sequence is 13 residues long. Trimming left V 0 bases short and J 1 base short, with 3 bases between. The V gene's germline CDR1 is KGHSH and CDR2 LQKENI. The CDR3 here is CASSPPSNTEAFF. Written as DNA, the CDR3 is TGTGCCAGCTCACCACCGTCGAACACTGAAGCTTTCTTT.

V is TRBV27 and J is TRBJ2-1, with a tentative D call TRBD1 (8 bases). Germline V gene lookup returns CDR1 MNHEY and CDR2 SMNVEV (reference sequence). V gave up 6 bases and J gave up 4 bases, with 19 bases separating them. The length of the CDR3 is 16 residues. Here the CDR3 reads CASRYLTGGGYNEQFF. The CDR3 DNA reads TGTGCCAGCAGATACCTTACAGGGGGAGGGTACAATGAGCAGTTCTTC.

A remark on this clone: The sample holds other DNA sequences that translate to the same CDR3. This chain uses TRBV11-2 with TRBJ2-7, with D uncertain. The germline gives CDR1 SGHAT, CDR2 FQNNGV. This CDR3 contains 12 residues. V was clipped by 1 base and J by 3 bases, with 4 bases between them. The CDR3 DNA sequence: TGTGCCAGCAGCTTAGCGAGCTACGAGCAGTACTTC. Translating it yields CASSLASYEQYF.

The gene calls are TRBV6-6 and TRBJ1-1, with D unresolved. The CDR3 runs 13 residues. Germline-derived CDR1 and CDR2 are MNHNY and SVGAGI (reference sequence). Trimming took 2 bases from V and 8 from J, leaving 12 bases between them. Written as DNA, the CDR3 is TGTGCCAGCAGTTACGCCCACCGTCTGGAAGCTTTCTTT. This codes for CASSYAHRLEAFF.

In this sample, this clone turned up a few times. The gene calls are TRBV5-8 and TRBJ2-7, with D perhaps matching TRBD1 (5 bases). This CDR3 is 13 amino acids long. V lost 4 bases and J lost 6, with 14 bases in between. Germline CDR1 SGHTS, CDR2 YDEGEE. The chain's CDR3 is CASSRGGASEQYF. The CDR3 nucleotides read TGTGCCAGCAGCCGAGGTGGGGCGTCCGAGCAGTACTTC. The entire variable domain, with the rest obtained from reference TRBV5-8 and TRBJ2-7, is as follows: EAGVTQSPTHLIKTRGQQATLRCSPISGHTSVYWYQQALGLGLQFLLWYDEGEERNRGNFPPRFSGRQFPNYSSELNVNALELEDSALYLCASSRGGASEQYFGPGTRLTVT.

The V and J genes are TRBV7-3 and TRBJ1-1; TRBD1 might be the D (6 bases). Germline V gives CDR1 SGHTA, CDR2 FQGTGA. Trimming took off 1 base at V and 2 bases at J, with 11 bases between the two ends. CDR3 length: 15 residues. The CDR3 sequence: CASSLIAGANTEAFF. The CDR3 coding sequence is TGTGCCAGCAGCTTAATTGCAGGGGCAAACACTGAAGCTTTCTTT.